This entry lists 14 T cell receptor beta chains sequenced from one sample in a study of cytomegalovirus exposure and HLA in healthy donors. In the PCR, 60 Vbeta and 13 Jbeta primers were used. The data were produced by immunoSEQ multiplex PCR, yet TCRdb's version contains in-frame clones alone and is incomplete. The sample lists approximately 250,000 clones, roughly 73% seen once, with under 0.6% in the top ten. Sequenced sample: PBMCs. These receptors were collected from a boy between 10 and 17 years old in good health and CMV-seronegative.

The chain combines TRBV5-4 with TRBJ1-6, with D tentatively TRBD1 (5 bases). V shed 7 bases and J shed 5 bases, with 13 bases lying between them. Germline V lookup: CDR1 SGHNT, CDR2 YYREEE (reference sequence). This CDR3 has 14 residues. The chain's CDR3 is CASRYWGDNSPLHF. CDR3 nucleotide sequence: TGTGCCAGCCGCTATTGGGGGGATAATTCACCCCTCCACTTT.

The chain combines TRBV28 with TRBJ2-5; a weak D match, TRBD1 (8 bases). The V end was cut by 6 bases, the J end by 5 bases, with 16 bases between. The germline gives CDR1 MDHEN, CDR2 SYDVKM. The CDR3 extends over 14 amino acids. DNA of the CDR3: TGTGCCAGCAGACGAACAGGGGGAGGGGAGACCCAGTACTTC. Translation gives CASRRTGGGETQYF.

This clone was seen only once. The V and J genes are TRBV19 and TRBJ1-5, with 7 bases fitting TRBD1. Trimming cost V 4 bases and J 2 bases; bases outside gene matches: 5. Looked up from germline, CDR1 is LNHDA and CDR2 is SQIVND (reference sequence). The CDR3 totals 15 residues. The CDR3 coding sequence is TGTGCCAGTAGTACACAGGGGAAGGGCAATCAGCCCCAGCATTTT. Protein sequence: CASSTQGKGNQPQHF.

The chain joins TRBV5-4 to TRBJ2-3, with D possibly being TRBD2 (5 bases). The CDR3 contains 14 residues. Germline CDR1 SGHNT, CDR2 YYREEE (reference sequence). The ends were cut back, 2 bases at V and 0 bases at J, with 7 bases in the middle. The CDR3 DNA is TGTGCCAGCAGCTTAGGCGGGAGCACAGATACGCAGTATTTT. Residues: CASSLGGSTDTQYF.

The V gene is TRBV27, the J gene TRBJ2-1; possibly TRBD2 for D (5 bases). The CDR3 runs 17 residues. The germline V gene has CDR1 MNHEY and CDR2 SMNVEV (reference sequence). Trimming removed 6 bases from V and 7 bases from J, with 25 bases in between. The CDR3 DNA reads TGTGCCAGCAGGCAACCTGGCTACGGGATAGGAGAGAATGAGCAGTTCTTC. Residues: CASRQPGYGIGENEQFF.

This clone was seen once. V and J are TRBV10-3 and TRBJ1-3, with 9 bases that match TRBD1. CDR1 is ENHRY, CDR2 SYGVKD, per germline. CDR3 size: 16 residues. V was clipped by 4 bases and J by 5 bases; unmatched bases: 9. The CDR3, as DNA: TGTGCCATCAGTGGAACCGGGACAGGGTACAGAAACACCATATATTTT. It codes for CAISGTGTGYRNTIYF.

The rearrangement uses TRBV30 and TRBJ2-1; no reliable D call. Germline V gives CDR1 GTSNPN, CDR2 SVGIG (reference sequence). The CDR3 sequence is 14 residues long. Trimming stripped 4 bases from V and 10 bases from J, with 20 bases between. CDR3 DNA sequence: TGTGCCTGGACGGGTTCGATTTATCGGGTAGAGCAGTTCTTC. Translating gives CAWTGSIYRVEQFF.

The chain has TRBV30 and TRBJ1-4; no definite D call. CDR1 GTSNPN and CDR2 SVGIG come from the germline V gene (reference sequence). The length of the CDR3 is 18 residues. The V end was cut by 3 bases, the J end by 6 bases, with 26 bases between. The CDR3, as DNA: TGTGCCTGGAGACCCTGGGCCCTCCCGACGTTTCCGGATGAAAAACTGTTTTTT. Translated, it gives CAWRPWALPTFPDEKLFF. Filled out from reference TRBV30 and TRBJ1-4, the complete variable domain reads SQTIHQWPATLVQPVGSPLSLECTVEGTSNPNLYWYRQAAGRGLQLLFYSVGIGQISSEVPQNLSASRPQDRQFILSSKKLLLSDSGFYLCAWRPWALPTFPDEKLFFGSGTQLSVL.

J is TRBJ2-3 and V is TRBV6-5; 7 nucleotides align to TRBD2. V shed 0 bases and J 5 bases; nucleotides not matched to a gene: 5. Germline CDR1 is MNHEY and CDR2 is SVGAGI. The CDR3 runs 15 residues. The CDR3 region has the DNA TGTGCCAGCAGTTACTCGCCAGCGGGGCAAGATACGCAGTATTTT. The encoded protein is CASSYSPAGQDTQYF.

The chain uses TRBV5-4 and TRBJ2-1; 10 bases map to TRBD2. Germline CDR1 is SGHNT and CDR2 is YYREEE (reference sequence). The CDR3 is 17 amino acids. The ends lost 4 bases at V and 0 bases at J; junction bases unmatched: 7. CDR3: CASSNSGGLRSYNEQFF. DNA for the CDR3: TGTGCCAGCAGCAATAGCGGGGGGCTTCGCTCCTACAATGAGCAGTTCTTC.

V usage is TRBV11-3 and J usage is TRBJ2-3; D might be TRBD2 (6 bases). The germline CDR1 and CDR2 sequences are SGHNT and YENEEA. Trimming took 8 bases from V and 6 from J, leaving 12 bases between them. CDR3 size: 12 residues. The CDR3 loop reads CASGGDSDTQYF. The CDR3 DNA reads TGTGCCAGCGGAGGGGACTCCGATACGCAGTATTTT.

The J gene is TRBJ2-7, the V gene TRBV6-5, with 8 bases identical to TRBD1. V lost 5 bases and J lost 6; bases outside the gene matches: 9. There are 14 residues in the CDR3. The germline gives CDR1 MNHEY, CDR2 SVGAGI. The CDR3 is CASSQWTGIGEQYF. In DNA, the CDR3 is TGTGCCAGCAGTCAATGGACAGGGATAGGCGAGCAGTACTTC.

This clone was found a few times. The J gene is TRBJ2-1, the V gene TRBV4-1, with 9 bases aligning to TRBD1. Trimming took 2 bases from V and 3 from J; bases not matched to a gene: 14. The CDR3 totals 19 residues. Germline loops: CDR1 MGHRA, CDR2 YSYEKL. The CDR3 is CASSQKAGFGTGLYNEQFF. The CDR3 DNA sequence: TGCGCCAGCAGCCAAAAGGCGGGATTCGGGACAGGGCTCTACAATGAGCAGTTCTTC.

The CDR3 DNA sequence: TGTGCCAGTAGAAACGCGGAGACCCAGTACTTC. Translation: CASRNAETQYF. The rearrangement links TRBV19 to TRBJ2-5, with D hard to call. Germline lookup yields CDR1 LNHDA and CDR2 SQIVND (reference sequence). V was cut by 6 bases and J by 5 bases, with 7 bases left in between. CDR3 length equals 11 residues.